The T cell receptor (beta chain) under discussion was sequenced for a study of early T cells in non-severe SARS-CoV-2 infection. Background on the study: The chains were unpaired, and the sequenced material was bulk RNA from unsorted whole blood. Study observations and caveats: The study's VDJdb matching favored anti-spike CD8 responses and missed private and CD4 specificities.

Molecules of cDNA were individually given unique molecular identifiers that were attached to them. TCRdb re-derived calls from the 5' RACE reads in MiXCR, one entry per CDR3 protein. The table includes 50,000 or so distinct CDR3 sequences, 12% detected once. In its sample, this clonotype was seen many times. Its antigen is not identified. V was trimmed by 5 bases and J by 5 bases, leaving 13 bases between them. The CDR3 is 13 amino acids. Germline assignment: CDR1 LNHDA and CDR2 SQIVND (reference sequence). The rearrangement links TRBV19 to TRBJ2-7, with D perhaps TRBD2 (6 bases). The clonotype originates from an adult who was a healthcare worker with PCR-confirmed SARS-CoV-2 infection or an uninfected control (not recorded which). Sample: whole blood. The CDR3 nucleotides read TGTGCCAGTAGTTTGACTAGAAACCACGAGCAGTACTTC. Encoded protein: CASSLTRNHEQYF. Complete variable domain (other parts from reference TRBV19 and TRBJ2-7): DGGITQSPKYLFRKEGQNVTLSCEQNLNHDAMYWYRQDPGQGLRLIYYSQIVNDFQKGDIAEGYSVSREKKESFPLTVTSAQKNPTAFYLCASSLTRNHEQYFGPGTRLTVT.